The 10 T cell receptor beta chains below come from one sample, sequenced in a study of lymphopenia after photon versus proton radiotherapy. The assay was immunoSEQ multiplex PCR, and TCRdb's table has in-frame clones only and misses some. The repertoire includes roughly 67,000 clones, roughly 93% of them detected once, and about 2.6% sits in the top ten. The sequences come from peripheral blood, collected from a patient treated with photon-based radiotherapy. The receptor set was obtained from a woman aged 70-85 years with pancreatic cancer.

This rearrangement joins TRBV30 to TRBJ2-5; weak D call: TRBD2 (6 bases). CDR1 is GTSNPN and CDR2 is SVGIG in the germline V gene (reference sequence). The CDR3 contains 14 residues. Trimming left V 2 bases short and J 1 base short, with 11 bases between. CDR3 DNA: TGTGCCTGGAGTCCAGGGACTGGCCAAGAGACCCAGTACTTC. Residues: CAWSPGTGQETQYF.

The chain uses TRBV21-1 and TRBJ1-2. TRBV21-1 has pseudogene status. The CDR3 has 11 residues. CDR3 amino acids: CASSKHIGYTF. CDR3 nucleotides: TGTGCCAGCAGCAAACATATAGGCTACACCTTC.

The gene calls are TRBV4-3 and TRBJ1-4, with D perhaps matching TRBD1 (6 bases). V gave up 3 bases and J gave up 7 bases, with 15 bases separating them. CDR3 length: 15 residues. Germline V lookup: CDR1 LGHNA, CDR2 YSLEER. CDR3 in amino acids: CASSQTEFRGEKLFF. Written as DNA, the CDR3 is TGCGCCAGCAGCCAGACCGAGTTCAGGGGTGAAAAACTGTTTTTT.

The chain joins TRBV9 to TRBJ2-3; D is possibly TRBD2 (5 bases). Germline V gives CDR1 SGDLS, CDR2 YYNGEE. Trimming pared 0 bases from V and 5 bases from J, leaving 16 bases between. The length of the CDR3 is 16 residues. The CDR3 DNA follows: TGTGCCAGCAGCGTAGAGGTAGCGCCGAAGGGAGATACGCAGTATTTT. It translates to CASSVEVAPKGDTQYF.

The V gene is TRBV7-9, the J gene TRBJ2-1, with 7 bases matching TRBD2. The J segment lost 1 base and the V segment lost 4 bases, leaving 4 bases of the junction unmatched. This CDR3 region has 15 residues. Germline CDR1 SEHNR, CDR2 FQNEAQ (reference sequence). CDR3 in DNA: TGTGCCAGCAGCTCAACACTAGCGTCCTACAATGAGCAGTTCTTC. It specifies CASSSTLASYNEQFF. The full variable domain, in which reference TRBV7-9 and TRBJ2-1 provide the parts outside the CDR3, is DTGVSQNPRHKITKRGQNVTFRCDPISEHNRLYWYRQTLGQGPEFLTYFQNEAQLEKSRLLSDRFSAERPKGSFSTLEIQRTEQGDSAMYLCASSSTLASYNEQFFGPGTRLTVL.

This chain connects TRBV11-3 to TRBJ1-1; tentatively, D is TRBD1 (5 bases). This CDR3 is built from 12 residues. Germline CDR1 is SGHNT and CDR2 is YENEEA. Trimming shortened V by 5 bases and J by 4 bases, and 8 bases separated the two germline ends. Here the CDR3 DNA reads TGTGCCAGCAGCCCAGGGCCCACTGAAGCTTTCTTT. Translating gives CASSPGPTEAFF. The complete variable domain, with remaining parts taken from reference TRBV11-3 and TRBJ1-1, reads EAGVVQSPRYKIIEKKQPVAFWCNPISGHNTLYWYLQNLGQGPELLIRYENEEAVDDSQLPKDRFSAERLKGVDSTLKIQPAELGDSAVYLCASSPGPTEAFFGQGTRLTVV.

The CDR3 sequence is CASRATRTSYNEQFF. CDR3 coding DNA: TGTGCCAGCAGGGCAACTAGAACCTCCTACAATGAGCAGTTCTTC. The chain links TRBV6-1 to TRBJ2-1, with TRBD2 as a possible D gene (5 bases). CDR1 and CDR2 from the germline V gene are MNHNS and SASEGT. The CDR3 runs to 15 residues. V shed 6 bases and J shed 0 bases, with 12 bases lying between them.

The rearrangement joins TRBV4-3 to TRBJ2-7; 10 bases match TRBD1. Germline trimming cut 4 bases from V and 0 bases from J; bases unmatched to any gene: 3. Germline V lookup: CDR1 LGHNA, CDR2 YSLEER. This CDR3 contains 15 residues. The CDR3 DNA sequence: TGCGCCAGCAGCCTGGGACAGGGGCCCTCCTACGAGCAGTACTTC. It encodes CASSLGQGPSYEQYF.

The rearrangement links TRBV7-8 to TRBJ2-3; the match to TRBD2 covers 9 bases. CDR3 length: 16 residues. Germline V gives CDR1 SGHVS, CDR2 FQNEAQ. The trim removed 3 bases at V and 4 bases at J, leaving 8 bases unmatched. The CDR3 coding sequence is TGTGCCAGCAGCTTCCTTAGCGGGAGAGGTGCAGATACGCAGTATTTT. Protein product: CASSFLSGRGADTQYF.

The chain carries TRBV11-2 and TRBJ1-1; the D is unclear. Per germline, CDR1 SGHAT and CDR2 FQNNGV. CDR3 length: 17 amino acids. V was pared by 3 bases and J by 0 bases, with 17 bases between. DNA of the CDR3: TGTGCCAGCAGCTTTAAGGGCGATGCGAACATGAACACTGAAGCTTTCTTT. This gives the protein CASSFKGDANMNTEAFF. The whole variable domain, remainder taken from reference TRBV11-2 and TRBJ1-1, is EAGVAQSPRYKIIEKRQSVAFWCNPISGHATLYWYQQILGQGPKLLIQFQNNGVVDDSQLPKDRFSAERLKGVDSTLKIQPAKLEDSAVYLCASSFKGDANMNTEAFFGQGTRLTVV.